This is a list of T cell receptor beta chains from one sample in a study of blood T cells in healthy people across ages. TCRdb re-derived calls from the 5' RACE reads in MiXCR, one entry per CDR3 protein. The sample consists of about 1 million distinct CDR3 sequences, approximately 25% of them appearing once. In addition, the sample was reused for a study of T cells of mothers and their children.

Specimen: blood. These receptors all stem from a girl aged 2 to 9 in good health. Each CDR3 is given with its conserved first and last residue.

CDR3 length	V gene	J gene	CDR3 protein
15	TRBV14	TRBJ2-1	CASSQAPRLYNEQFF
14	TRBV7-2	TRBJ2-3	CASSLEVGTDTQYF
14	TRBV5-1	TRBJ1-2	CASSSGDSSYGYTF
11	TRBV29-1	TRBJ1-2	CSVVGEYGYTF
16	TRBV6-6	TRBJ2-4	CASSYLGDLAKNIQYF
12	TRBV7-9	TRBJ2-3	CASAQGTDTQYF
15	TRBV28	TRBJ1-2	CASRAGTHVPRGYTF
17	TRBV6-2/TRBV6-3	TRBJ2-1	CASSYFPQRHSYNEQFF
15	TRBV7-6	TRBJ2-5	CASSLGASRFYEQYF
17	TRBV7-9	TRBJ1-4	CASNRLYSGTENEKLFF
13	TRBV12-3/TRBV12-4	TRBJ1-1	CASSPTWNPEAFF
11	TRBV24-1	TRBJ1-1	CATSADGEAFF
17	TRBV6-5	TRBJ2-4	CASSSPGGRGGRDIQYF
15	TRBV12-3/TRBV12-4	TRBJ2-3	CASTVVLLAGDTQYF
14	TRBV5-1	-	CASSLAPLSYEQYF
13	TRBV5-1	TRBJ1-4	CASSPRGGEKLFF
15	TRBV10-1	TRBJ2-6	CASIRDCSGANVLTF
13	TRBV7-2	TRBJ2-5	CASSSKAEETQYF
16	TRBV7-9	TRBJ2-7	CASSLIAGGVAHEQYF
19	TRBV4-3	TRBJ2-1	CASSQGASGGAGLYNEQFF
13	TRBV27	TRBJ1-2	CASSFGGTSGYTF
14	TRBV5-1	TRBJ2-1	CASSVPQGYNEQFF
17	TRBV28	TRBJ1-6	CASSLGQGAIHSSPLHF
15	TRBV7-9	TRBJ1-1	CASSPWTGGVTEAFF
14	TRBV7-2	TRBJ1-2	CASSGGTPVYGYTF
20	TRBV4-3	TRBJ1-4	CASSQVVVFWADRDNEKLFF
15	TRBV4-3	TRBJ2-1	CASSFRGGVYNEQFF
13	TRBV12-3/TRBV12-4	TRBJ2-5	CASRDWGGETQYF
12	TRBV20-1	TRBJ2-7	CSAEDLLYEQYF
20	TRBV20-1	TRBJ2-1	CSAVAELAGVLSPVYNEQFF
15	TRBV10-3	TRBJ2-3	CAIRPGQGASDTQYF